What follows is one T cell receptor beta chain and its context. Its antigen is unidentified. This sample is part of a study of T cells after yellow fever vaccination. The study's findings and limits: Subsequent booster samples again held most clones from primary vaccination (around 96% CD4, nearly 90% CD8).

Each CDR3 protein gets one entry after TCRdb re-called the 5' RACE reads with MiXCR. The profile covers fewer than 400,000 distinct CDR3 sequences, with around 6.5% appearing a single time and approximately 15% taken by the ten largest. V was cut by 11 bases and J by 4 bases, with 30 bases left in between. CDR3 length equals 18 residues. The V and J genes are TRBV12-3 or TRBV12-4 and TRBJ2-1, with D perhaps matching TRBD1 (6 bases). The sequencing here drew on PBMCs, taken 5 days after the yellow fever booster vaccination. This clonotype was obtained from a man under 40 who received the YFV17D yellow fever vaccine. In DNA, the CDR3 is TGTGCCTGCTGCCAATACAACCTACAGGGAGCCCCTTACAATGAGCAGTTCTTC. Residues: CACCQYNLQGAPYNEQFF.